The next 13 T cell receptor beta chains were all read from a single sample in a study of control samples from healthy donors and cancer patients. Produced via immunoSEQ multiplex PCR; TCRdb's table is partial and in-frame only. The sample includes 150,000 to 200,000 clones. The sequencing sample was made of blood. The receptors were sampled from a woman in her 30s in good health.

The chain is built from TRBV24-1 and TRBJ2-3, with 10 bases identical to TRBD1. Germline V gene data show CDR1 as KGHDR and CDR2 as SFDVKD. CDR3 length: 18 amino acids. The J segment lost 4 bases and the V segment lost 0 bases, leaving 9 bases of the junction unmatched. This chain's CDR3 is CATSDLFKGQGSPDTQYF. CDR3 coding DNA: TGTGCCACCAGTGATTTGTTTAAGGGACAGGGGTCCCCAGATACGCAGTATTTT.

The V and J genes are TRBV6-5 and TRBJ2-5; possibly TRBD1 for D (5 bases). CDR1 MNHEY and CDR2 SVGAGI come from the germline V gene. The CDR3 is made up of 14 amino acids. V was trimmed by 4 bases and J by 0 bases, leaving 9 bases between them. CDR3 DNA sequence: TGTGCCAGCAGTTCGACAGAGTACCAAGAGACCCAGTACTTC. Translating gives CASSSTEYQETQYF.

Concerning this clone itself: The same CDR3 can be traced to other DNA sequences in this sample. The V and J genes are TRBV9 and TRBJ1-4; D is uncertain. Looked up from germline, CDR1 is SGDLS and CDR2 is YYNGEE. The CDR3 has 15 residues. V was trimmed by 0 bases and J by 0 bases, leaving 6 bases between them. The DNA of the CDR3 is TGTGCCAGCAGCGTAGGGGGAGCAACTAATGAAAAACTGTTTTTT. Amino acids: CASSVGGATNEKLFF.

Concerning this clone itself: Other DNA sequences in this sample translate to the same CDR3. The V and J genes are TRBV19 and TRBJ1-1; D remains ambiguous. This CDR3 region has 13 residues. V lost 3 bases and J lost 2, with 7 bases in between. CDR1 is LNHDA and CDR2 is SQIVND in the germline V gene (reference sequence). CDR3 sequence (DNA): TGTGCCAGTAGTATCTGGGTAAACACTGAAGCTTTCTTT. Translation: CASSIWVNTEAFF.

This chain joins TRBV13 and TRBJ1-5; D uncertain. The CDR3 sequence is 14 residues long. Deletions cut 0 bases from V and 7 bases from J, with 10 bases between. Germline V lookup: CDR1 PRHDT, CDR2 FYEKMQ (reference sequence). The CDR3 reads CASSLGTGNQPQHF. The CDR3 region has the DNA TGTGCCAGCAGCTTAGGCACGGGAAACCAGCCCCAGCATTTT. The entire variable domain, with the rest obtained from reference TRBV13 and TRBJ1-5, is as follows: AAGVIQSPRHLIKEKRETATLKCYPIPRHDTVYWYQQGPGQDPQFLISFYEKMQSDKGSIPDRFSAQQFSDYHSELNMSSLELGDSALYFCASSLGTGNQPQHFGDGTRLSIL.

The gene calls are TRBV4-2 and TRBJ1-6, with D hard to call. This CDR3 has 15 amino acids. Trimming cost V 0 bases and J 8 bases, with 11 bases left between them. The germline V gene has CDR1 LGHNA and CDR2 YNFKEQ. CDR3 coding DNA: TGTGCCAGCAGCCAAGATTCTGGAGGCGATTCACCCCTCCACTTT. Encoded protein: CASSQDSGGDSPLHF.

This chain connects TRBV12-3 or TRBV12-4 to TRBJ2-3; D is uncertain. Trimming shortened V by 6 bases and J by 9 bases, and 10 bases separated the two germline ends. The CDR3 runs 11 residues. The DNA for the CDR3 is TGTGCCAGCAGCCCGGACCTAACGCAGTATTTT. The encoded protein is CASSPDLTQYF.

The rearrangement uses TRBV20-1 and TRBJ1-2; D ambiguous. The CDR3 covers 11 residues. Deletions cut 5 bases from V and 7 bases from J, with 11 bases between. Germline V gives CDR1 DFQATT, CDR2 SNEGSKA (reference sequence). Here the CDR3 DNA reads TGCAGTGCTGTGGTTACACGTGGCTACACCTTC. The encoded protein is CSAVVTRGYTF.

By frequency, this clone registers medium-sized. A junction boundary mismatches the germline segment, possibly from a read error. This chain connects TRBV5-1 to TRBJ1-1; D possibly corresponds to TRBD1 (6 bases). CDR1 is SGHRS, CDR2 YFSETQ, per germline. The CDR3 runs 14 residues. CDR3 bases: TGCGCCAGCACCTTGGGGGGCGCCTACACTGAAGCTTTCTTT. Translated, it gives CASTLGGAYTEAFF.

The chain uses TRBV6-5 and TRBJ2-7, with TRBD2 matching over 8 bases. The CDR3 loop spans 15 amino acids. With V trimmed by 5 bases and J by 0 bases, 6 bases remained unmatched. Germline CDR1 and CDR2: MNHEY and SVGAGI. The chain's CDR3 is CASSLSGVSSYEQYF. For the CDR3, the DNA is TGTGCCAGCAGTCTTAGCGGGGTCAGCTCCTACGAGCAGTACTTC.

As DNA, the CDR3 is TGCAGCGTTGGGGGGACTAGCGGGGGCTCCTACGAGCAGTACTTC. Translating gives CSVGGTSGGSYEQYF. V usage is TRBV29-1 and J usage is TRBJ2-7; 14 bases align to TRBD2. Trimming removed 4 bases from V and 0 bases from J; junction bases left unmatched: 2. This CDR3 contains 15 residues. Germline CDR1 reads SQVTM; CDR2 reads ANQGSEA.

This chain connects TRBV28 to TRBJ1-6, with a weak D call TRBD1 (6 bases). The CDR3 has 15 residues. Germline CDR1 MDHEN, CDR2 SYDVKM. V was shortened by 6 bases and J by 3 bases, with 12 bases between the two germline ends. This CDR3 is CASSPQGIYNSPLHF. CDR3 sequence (DNA): TGTGCCAGCAGCCCACAGGGAATCTATAATTCACCCCTCCACTTT.

V is TRBV28 and J is TRBJ1-2; D uncertain. The CDR3 has 13 residues. Germline V gives CDR1 MDHEN, CDR2 SYDVKM. V lost 5 bases, J lost 8 bases, and 15 bases lay in between. CDR3 DNA sequence: TGTGCCAGCAGTCAAATACCAGGTTCCGGCTACACCTTC. Translated, it gives CASSQIPGSGYTF.